Listed here is a single TCR beta chain. The CDR3 covers 13 residues. V lost 5 bases, J lost 4 bases, and 9 bases lay in between. CDR1 and CDR2 from the germline V gene are SGHTA and FQGNSA. One entry per CDR3 protein results from TCRdb running MiXCR on the 5' RACE reads. The repertoire includes about 530,000 distinct CDR3 sequences, around 15% of them detected once, and roughly 0.44% sits in the top ten. The sample originates from a study of identical twins. This sample was shared with a second study, whose subject was yellow fever vaccine responses in identical twins. That paper adds: Twins reportedly appeared to share part of their vaccine T cell response while keeping part individual.

The TCR comes from a young woman in good health. This chain joins TRBV7-2 and TRBJ2-4; D might be TRBD1 (6 bases). Sequences were obtained from CD4+ T cells sorted from blood. The chain's CDR3 is CASSLQGKNIQYF. The CDR3 DNA is TGTGCCAGCAGCCTCCAGGGGAAAAACATTCAGTACTTC.